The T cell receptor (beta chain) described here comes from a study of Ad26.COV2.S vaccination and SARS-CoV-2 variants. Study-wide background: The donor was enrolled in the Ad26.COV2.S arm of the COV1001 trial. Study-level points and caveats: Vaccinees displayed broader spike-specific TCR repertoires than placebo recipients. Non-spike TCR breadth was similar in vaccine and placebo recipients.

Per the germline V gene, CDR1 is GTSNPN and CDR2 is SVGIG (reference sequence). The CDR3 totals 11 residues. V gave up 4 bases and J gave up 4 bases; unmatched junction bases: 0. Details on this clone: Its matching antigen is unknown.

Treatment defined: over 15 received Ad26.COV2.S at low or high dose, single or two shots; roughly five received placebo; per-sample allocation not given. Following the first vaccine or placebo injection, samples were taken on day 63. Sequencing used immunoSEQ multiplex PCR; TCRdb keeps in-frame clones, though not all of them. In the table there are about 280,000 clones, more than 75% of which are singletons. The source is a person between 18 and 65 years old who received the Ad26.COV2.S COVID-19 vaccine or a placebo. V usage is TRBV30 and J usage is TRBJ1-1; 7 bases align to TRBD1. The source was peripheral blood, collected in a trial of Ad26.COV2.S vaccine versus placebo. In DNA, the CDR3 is TGTGCCTGGAACAGGGGCACTGAAGCTTTCTTT. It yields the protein CAWNRGTEAFF.